This record concerns one T cell receptor beta chain sequence. Its antigen target is currently unknown. Per-nucleotide qualities are absent, and no much larger clonotype sits a single base away. TCR beta CDR3 regions were amplified from RNA transcripts for repertoire sequencing. A first-round RT-PCR used HTBI primers with the Qiagen OneStep RT-PCR kit, followed by a second-round multiplex PCR, size selection and purification. Libraries were sequenced paired-end with 100 bp reads on an Illumina HiSeq2000. As for the authors' bioinformatics: SOAPnuke was used to process the reads, removing any read that contained adapters or uncalled bases, had a mean Phred below 15, or lacked an exact match to the constant primer or identifier. COPE v1.2.5 was used to merge the high-quality paired reads. Each unique nucleotide sequence was defined as a clonotype, and clonotypes were aligned to IMGT TRB V, D and J references with MiTCR v1.1. The analysis was limited to V-J combinations with a frequency above 0.0001, which together covered 99.2% of the repertoires. A TCR clonal expansion and chaos score per V-J combination was defined as the ratio of F50 clonal expansion to chaos observed in the TCRdist matrix. Features were reduced by Welch's t-statistics and random forest to around 13 V-J combinations, which fed a naive Bayes classifier. The similarity between thyroid and blood repertoires was quantified using the Morisita-Horn index. The public reads were reprocessed in TCRdb via fastp at Q25 and MiXCR, keeping in-frame beta chains. Identical CDR3 proteins give one entry, which carries the most common genes and DNA. These V and J calls originate from TCRdb's pipeline instead of the authors' own analysis. This sample lists 600,000 to 950,000 distinct CDR3 sequences; around 40% were detected once. The biggest ten clones account for approximately 46% of the sample.

Ophthalmopathy patients had moderately to severely active disease, Clinical Activity Score of at least 3, NOSPECS grade of at least 4, and disease duration under 3 months. Patients were excluded if they had other autoimmune diseases, uncontrolled infections, pregnancy or lactation. Diagnosis relied on clinical symptoms, serum thyroxine, TRAb, thyroid ultrasound and orbital computed tomography. PBMCs were isolated from 8 to 10 ml of fresh peripheral blood by Ficoll-Paque density gradient centrifugation. Total RNA was extracted with Trizol reagent and quality-checked on an Agilent 2100 Bioanalyzer. The sample originates from a study of Graves' ophthalmopathy and Graves' hyperthyroidism listed by TCRdb under 2018. About the study as a whole: Peripheral blood was collected at initial diagnosis, prior to any treatment. To tell Graves' ophthalmopathy apart from Graves' hyperthyroidism, and to predict which patients would progress to ophthalmopathy, the study relied on TCR beta repertoire signatures. In total, 135 blood samples were TCR-sequenced: 43 ophthalmopathy, about 75 hyperthyroidism and approximately 17 hyperthyroidism-to-ophthalmopathy patients. To explore V-J signatures that distinguish ophthalmopathy from hyperthyroidism, a discovery set of about a hundred patients was enrolled, made up of 40 to 45 with ophthalmopathy and under 65 with stable hyperthyroidism. An independent validation cohort was composed of some 18 hyperthyroidism patients and 17 patients who later progressed from hyperthyroidism to ophthalmopathy. In about six hyperthyroidism patients, T-cell repertoires of thyroid tissue and blood were compared. Once sampling was done, hyperthyroidism patients were given methimazole at a starting dose of 30 mg daily, while ophthalmopathy patients were given high-dose intravenous methylprednisolone.

The CDR3 runs 16 residues from the cysteine to the phenylalanine. Only the CDR3 part of the read is kept: 48 bases, read in frame from the first base. CDR1 and CDR2 are drawn from the germline V gene: SNHLY, FYNNEI. The germline V and J ends show losses of 5 bases and 8 bases respectively, and no gene match explains 12 bases of the junction. The full study reports these points: Among expanded thyroid clonotypes with frequency above 0.001, most also showed up in blood, which suggests that blood repertoires may reflect the thyroid immune response. In validation, the model predicted ophthalmopathy progression with about 71% sensitivity and approximately 78% specificity; 12 predicted patients were CT-confirmed with GO in a median of 6.5 months. Ophthalmopathy was separated from stable hyperthyroidism by the 13-signature model with roughly 87% sensitivity and 81% to 83% specificity in cross-validation and with 80%/75% in the test set. No statistical method was used to predetermine the sample size, and group allocation was not hidden from the investigators.

The clonotype comes from an adult man with Graves' ophthalmopathy. Sequencing was done on a sample of peripheral blood. The chain joins TRBV2 to TRBJ1-5; TRBD1 lines up with 10 middle nucleotides. Here the CDR3 is given as CASSTGQGLFGKPQHF. The DNA sequence is as follows: TGTGCCAGCAGTACGGGACAGGGGTTATTCGGTAAGCCCCAGCATTTT.